The 18 T cell receptor beta chains given below trace back to one sample, sequenced in a study of vaccination and CD4 T cells after COVID-19. The Oncomine TCR Beta short-read assay sequenced DNA from cultured CD4+ T cells. TCRdb reprocessed the PCR reads with MiXCR, giving one entry per CDR3 protein. The repertoire has around 10,000 distinct CDR3 sequences, over 40% of them found once; the top ten carry 20% to 25%. Treatment denoted: approximately nine-day PBMC culture with coronavirus spike peptide pools or control peptides (ViraFEST assay). No cognate antigen is known for these TCRs. Sequencing was performed on CD4+ T cells from blood, cultured in vitro. These TCRs come from a human donor who had recovered from COVID-19.

This rearrangement joins TRBV12-3 or TRBV12-4 to TRBJ1-1; TRBD1 might be the D (6 bases). V lost 6 bases to trimming and J lost 4 bases, with 18 bases between them. CDR3 length: 15 residues. The CDR3 is CASSSRGQRGTEAFF. The CDR3 DNA follows: TGTGCCAGCAGCTCCAGAGGACAGCGCGGCACTGAAGCTTTCTTT.

A few counts support this clonotype. The J gene is TRBJ1-2, the V gene TRBV20-1; 9 bases line up with TRBD1. J was trimmed by 8 bases and V by 4 bases; bases with no gene match: 11. The germline CDR1 and CDR2 sequences are DFQATT and SNEGSKA (reference sequence). The CDR3 consists of 14 residues. CDR3 region: CSAKQTGGAQGYTF. As DNA, the CDR3 is TGCAGTGCTAAGCAAACAGGGGGCGCACAAGGCTACACCTTC.

The V and J genes are TRBV4-1 and TRBJ1-2; D gene unclear. The CDR3 is 15 residues long. Trimming left V 2 bases short and J 3 bases short, with 13 bases between. CDR1 and CDR2 from the germline V gene are MGHRA and YSYEKL. The CDR3 DNA reads TGCGCCAGCAGCCAAAGTCATCAAAGGGACTATGGCTACACCTTC. Translating it yields CASSQSHQRDYGYTF.

The sample holds one count of this clonotype. The J gene is TRBJ1-3, the V gene TRBV12-3 or TRBV12-4; unclear D gene. The V gene lost 6 bases and the J gene lost 0 bases, with 3 bases spanning the gap. The CDR3 length is 12 residues. CDR3 nucleotides: TGTGCCAGCAGCTTCTCTGGAAACACCATATATTTT. It specifies CASSFSGNTIYF.

V is TRBV30 and J is TRBJ2-5; 10 bases align to TRBD1. CDR1 is GTSNPN and CDR2 is SVGIG in the germline V gene (reference sequence). Losses at the gene ends were 5 bases for V and 1 base for J; bases not matched to a gene: 4. This CDR3 comprises 14 residues. CDR3 in amino acids: CAWGTGAPQETQYF. Written as DNA, the CDR3 is TGTGCCTGGGGGACAGGGGCACCCCAAGAGACCCAGTACTTC.

This clonotype appeared a few times. The chain recombines TRBV9 with TRBJ1-6; D is possibly TRBD1 (5 bases). Germline-derived CDR1 and CDR2 are SGDLS and YYNGEE. The CDR3 extends over 16 amino acids. Trimming pared 0 bases from V and 5 bases from J, leaving 12 bases between. CDR3 nucleotide sequence: TGTGCCAGCAGCGTAGTCCCAGGGTCGGATAATTCACCCCTCCACTTT. The encoded protein is CASSVVPGSDNSPLHF.

The CDR3 here is CASSPGTGQNTGELFF. CDR3 DNA sequence: TGTGCCAGCTCACCGGGCACAGGCCAGAACACCGGGGAGCTGTTTTTT. The chain is built from TRBV18 and TRBJ2-2; a weak D match, TRBD1 (5 bases). Germline assignment: CDR1 KGHSH and CDR2 LQKENI. Trimming left V 3 bases short and J 1 base short, with 12 bases between. The CDR3 consists of 16 residues.

This clonotype appeared a few times. At one boundary the junction diverges from the germline segment, which might be a read error. As DNA, the CDR3 is TGTGCCAGCGAGACAGCCTCTAATCAGGCCCAGCATTTT. Amino acid sequence: CASETASNQAQHF. V gene TRBV6-1 combines with J gene TRBJ1-5, with D possibly TRBD1 on 5 matching bases. The CDR3 length is 13 residues. Germline V lookup: CDR1 MNHNS, CDR2 SASEGT.

The genes are TRBV7-6 and TRBJ2-7, with 10 bases aligning to TRBD1. Unmatched junction bases numbered 5, after V lost 5 bases and J lost 4 bases. Germline V CDR1 and CDR2: SGHVS, FNYEAQ. This CDR3 has 14 amino acids. DNA for the CDR3: TGTGCCAGCAGCAGGACAGGGGGGCTTTACGAGCAGTACTTC. This encodes CASSRTGGLYEQYF.

V and J are TRBV15 and TRBJ2-3; the match to TRBD1 covers 12 bases. The CDR3 loop spans 17 amino acids. Germline V CDR1 and CDR2: LNHNV, YYDKDF (reference sequence). V lost 1 base, J lost 4 bases, and 6 bases stayed unmatched. The DNA of the CDR3 is TGTGCCACCAGCAGAGGGGGGACAGGGGGCCTCTCAGATACGCAGTATTTT. Encoded protein: CATSRGGTGGLSDTQYF.

This clonotype was found a few times. The J gene is TRBJ1-2, the V gene TRBV6-4; D unclear. V was clipped by 6 bases and J by 8 bases, with 16 bases between them. Germline-derived CDR1 and CDR2 are MRHNA and SNTAGT. The CDR3 loop spans 13 amino acids. The CDR3 bases are TGTGCCAGCAGCGACCGCTCGGCCTGGGGCTACACCTTC. This codes for CASSDRSAWGYTF.

This clonotype was detected only a few times. The rearrangement links TRBV11-3 to TRBJ1-1; D gene uncertain. Per the germline V gene, CDR1 is SGHNT and CDR2 is YENEEA. This CDR3 is 16 amino acids long. Deletions cut 1 base from V and 1 base from J, with 13 bases between. The CDR3 is CASSLAGWQKNTEAFF. The DNA for the CDR3 is TGTGCCAGCAGCTTAGCAGGTTGGCAGAAGAACACTGAAGCTTTCTTT. Full variable domain (rest looked up from reference TRBV11-3 and TRBJ1-1): EAGVVQSPRYKIIEKKQPVAFWCNPISGHNTLYWYLQNLGQGPELLIRYENEEAVDDSQLPKDRFSAERLKGVDSTLKIQPAELGDSAVYLCASSLAGWQKNTEAFFGQGTRLTVV.

This clonotype was seen more than once but under ten times. The J gene is TRBJ1-2, the V gene TRBV20-1; D possibly corresponds to TRBD1 (5 bases). In germline, CDR1 is DFQATT, CDR2 SNEGSKA (reference sequence). V was shortened by 6 bases and J by 6 bases, with 23 bases between the two germline ends. The CDR3 length is 15 residues. The CDR3 sequence is CSAQPGTRTGNGYTF. The CDR3 region has the DNA TGCAGTGCCCAACCCGGGACTCGCACGGGGAATGGCTACACCTTC.

V gene TRBV29-1 combines with J gene TRBJ1-5; no reliable D call. This CDR3 spans 13 amino acids. CDR1 SQVTM and CDR2 ANQGSEA come from the germline V gene. Trimming removed 4 bases from V and 3 bases from J, with 10 bases in between. Here the CDR3 DNA reads TGCAGCGTTGCGTCCGGATACAATCAGCCCCAGCATTTT. It encodes CSVASGYNQPQHF.

This chain uses TRBV30 with TRBJ1-3; 7 positions match TRBD1. CDR1 is GTSNPN, CDR2 SVGIG, per germline (reference sequence). The CDR3 extends over 15 amino acids. Germline trimming cut 7 bases from V and 4 bases from J; bases unmatched to any gene: 13. The CDR3 DNA reads TGTGCCTCCCACCCGGGGAGGGGGCAAGGAAACACCATATATTTT. Its protein is CASHPGRGQGNTIYF.

This rearrangement joins TRBV20-1 to TRBJ1-6; 7 bases are a match to TRBD1. From germline, CDR1 is DFQATT and CDR2 SNEGSKA (reference sequence). The V and J ends lost 5 bases and 5 bases, in that order; junction bases with no gene match: 6. The CDR3 runs to 14 residues. The CDR3 reads CSASRQGNNSPLHF. The CDR3 DNA reads TGCAGTGCTTCACGACAGGGTAATAATTCACCCCTCCACTTT.

The rearrangement links TRBV6-4 to TRBJ2-1; 8 nucleotides agree with TRBD1. After removal of 3 bases from V and 4 bases from J, the junction contained 5 bases not matched to a gene. The CDR3 spans 15 residues. Germline CDR1 MRHNA, CDR2 SNTAGT. This CDR3 is CASSEGQGAYNEQFF. The CDR3 DNA is TGTGCCAGCAGTGAAGGGCAGGGGGCGTACAATGAGCAGTTCTTC.

This clonotype was detected only a few times. This chain uses TRBV2 with TRBJ1-2; TRBD1 matches 9 bases. The CDR3 is made up of 17 amino acids. V lost 6 bases to trimming and J lost 3 bases; unmatched junction nucleotides: 14. Germline V gene data show CDR1 as SNHLY and CDR2 as FYNNEI. The CDR3 DNA reads as TGTGCCAGCAGCGTCCTTAGGACAGGGGATCCTCACTATGGCTACACCTTC. Its protein is CASSVLRTGDPHYGYTF.